This is a list of T cell receptor beta chains from one sample in a study of tumor-infiltrating lymphocytes in primary liver carcinoma. TCRdb re-derived calls from the multiplex PCR reads in MiXCR, one entry per CDR3 protein. The table shows approximately 340,000 distinct CDR3 sequences, with 65% occurring only once. The source material was peripheral blood. These receptors were collected from a middle-aged man with primary liver carcinoma and hepatitis B virus infection. The CDR3 runs from the conserved cysteine through the conserved F or W. D genes are given only for firm matches. Some rows have no size entry. The others give once, few or many, or a class for an expanded clone.

v_call	d_call	j_call	clone_size	cdr3_aa	cdr3_nt
TRBV4-1	TRBD1	TRBJ2-5	-	CANSQDTTGGQETQYF	TGCGCCAACAGCCAAGATACGACAGGGGGTCAAGAGACCCAGTACTTC
TRBV5-5	-	TRBJ2-1	many	CASSFQGYNEQFF	TGTGCCAGCAGCTTTCAAGGGTACAATGAGCAGTTCTTC
TRBV11-2	-	TRBJ2-1	-	CASTRPAAPCRVNEQFF	TGTGCCAGCACCCGCCCGGCAGCCCCATGTAGGGTCAATGAGCAGTTCTTC
TRBV4-3	-	TRBJ1-2	many	CASSQDRVQANYGYTF	TGCGCCAGCAGCCAAGATAGGGTGCAAGCTAACTATGGCTACACCTTC
TRBV29-1	TRBD1	TRBJ2-4	many	CSVRTGENIQYF	TGCAGCGTTAGGACAGGGGAAAACATTCAGTACTTC
TRBV5-1	-	TRBJ2-7	-	CASRRDTNSYEQYF	TGCGCCAGCAGACGTGACACTAACTCCTACGAGCAGTACTTC
TRBV11-2	-	TRBJ2-7	-	CASGLWVSEGQYF	TGTGCCAGCGGCCTTTGGGTTTCAGAAGGGCAGTACTTC
TRBV11-2	TRBD2	TRBJ2-5	-	CANSPRGVVGETQYF	TGTGCCAACAGCCCTCGGGGGGTGGTTGGGGAGACCCAGTACTTC
TRBV18	-	TRBJ2-5	-	CASSPPQRLGTQYF	TGTGCCAGCTCACCACCCCAGCGGCTGGGGACCCAGTACTTC
TRBV28	-	TRBJ2-5	few	CASSPPKGNQETQYF	TGTGCCAGCAGTCCCCCGAAGGGTAACCAAGAGACCCAGTACTTC
TRBV11-3	TRBD1	TRBJ2-1	-	CGSSLGGQSYNEQFF	TGTGGAAGCAGCTTAGGGGGACAGTCCTACAATGAGCAGTTCTTC
TRBV11-2	TRBD2	TRBJ2-4	-	CASSSRLAKNIEYF	TGTGCCAGCAGTTCGAGACTAGCCAAAAACATTGAGTACTTC
TRBV5-1	-	TRBJ1-2	once	CASSLRQDGPNYDYTF	TGCGCCAGCAGCTTGCGACAGGACGGTCCGAACTATGACTACACCTTC
TRBV11-2	-	TRBJ2-1	-	CASSPGEGAGNEQFF	TGTGCAAGCAGCCCAGGTGAGGGAGCCGGCAATGAGCAGTTCTTC
TRBV5-6	TRBD2	TRBJ2-7	many	CASSPGLAGGYEQYF	TGTGCCAGCAGCCCCGGACTAGCGGGAGGTTACGAGCAGTACTTC
TRBV30	-	TRBJ1-6	few	CAWRRTSSPLHF	TGTGCCTGGAGAAGGACGAGCTCACCCCTCCACTTT
TRBV21-1	-	TRBJ2-7	-	CASSANRSSSGPYEQYF	TGTGCCAGCAGCGCAAATCGCTCGTCTAGCGGACCCTACGAGCAGTACTTC
TRBV11-2	-	TRBJ2-7	-	CASSPPMVAAEQYF	TGTGCCAGCAGTCCTCCCATGGTAGCGGCTGAGCAATACTTC
TRBV4-2	-	TRBJ2-7	-	CASSQDRVASYELYF	TGTGCCAGCAGCCAAGATCGGGTTGCATCCTATGAGCTGTACTTC
TRBV10-3	TRBD1	TRBJ2-7	many	CAISRDRGQEQYF	TGTGCCATCAGCCGGGACAGGGGGCAGGAGCAGTACTTC
TRBV12-5	-	TRBJ2-1	many	CASGLGHSYNEQFF	TGTGCTAGTGGTTTGGGACACTCCTACAATGAGCAGTTCTTC
TRBV11-1	TRBD1	TRBJ1-1	-	CASSLVGQSPNTEAFF	TGTGCCAGCAGCTTAGTGGGACAGAGTCCAAACACTGAAGCTTTCTTT
TRBV12-5	TRBD1	TRBJ1-5	few	CASGYRGQAQPQHF	TGTGCTAGTGGTTACAGGGGGCAGGCTCAGCCCCAGCATTTT
TRBV6-5	TRBD1	TRBJ2-1	many	CASQTRGHYNEQFF	TGTGCCAGCCAAACCAGGGGGCATTACAATGAGCAGTTCTTC
TRBV4-1	-	TRBJ1-4	many	CASSQVGRPNEKLFF	TGCGCCAGCAGCCAGGTCGGGCGGCCTAATGAAAAACTGTTTTTT
TRBV10-3	-	TRBJ2-3	many	CAISAGRTDTQYF	TGTGCCATCAGTGCCGGGCGAACAGATACGCAGTATTTT
TRBV11-3	-	TRBJ2-1	-	CASSPSMGAISYSEQFF	TGTGCCAGCAGCCCCTCGATGGGCGCGATTTCATACAGTGAACAGTTCTTC
TRBV29-1	-	TRBJ2-5	many	CSVEQGRGETQYF	TGCAGCGTTGAACAGGGTAGAGGGGAGACCCAGTACTTC
TRBV5-6	-	TRBJ2-1	-	CANSLGASDEQFF	TGTGCCAACAGCTTGGGGGCTAGCGATGAGCAGTTCTTC
TRBV11-2	TRBD1	TRBJ1-2	-	CVNSFRIPSGGGGYTF	TGTGTCAACAGCTTTCGGATCCCATCAGGGGGGGGTGGCTACACCTTC
TRBV11-2	TRBD2	TRBJ2-1	-	CASSPRSSGPCNDQFF	TGTGCCAGCAGCCCCCGAAGTAGCGGGCCCTGCAATGACCAGTTCTTC
TRBV6-6	TRBD1	TRBJ2-7	few	CASSYPGQAYEQYF	TGTGCCAGCAGTTACCCAGGACAGGCCTACGAGCAGTACTTC
TRBV4-2	TRBD2	TRBJ2-7	many	CASSQDPSGPIDEQYF	TGTGCCAGCAGCCAAGATCCTAGCGGGCCTATTGACGAGCAGTACTTC
TRBV6-1	-	TRBJ2-3	-	CATSRLGGSTDTQYF	TGTGCCACCTCGAGACTAGGGGGTAGCACAGATACGCAGTATTTT
TRBV7-2	TRBD1	TRBJ2-5	-	CASSIRQGQETQYF	TGTGCCAGCAGCATCAGACAGGGACAAGAGACCCAGTACTTC
TRBV24-1	-	TRBJ1-2	-	CATSDPGRDYGYTF	TGTGCCACCAGTGATCCCGGGCGGGACTATGGCTACACCTTC
TRBV6-5	-	TRBJ1-6	-	CASREFRNNSPLHF	TGTGCCAGCAGGGAATTCAGGAACAATTCACCCCTCCACTTT
TRBV28	-	TRBJ2-3	many	CASSPKGGPTDTQYF	TGTGCCAGCAGTCCTAAGGGGGGACCCACAGATACGCAGTATTTT
TRBV11-1	-	TRBJ1-1	-	CTSSFFLNTEGFF	TGTACCAGCAGCTTTTTCCTGAACACTGAAGGTTTCTTT
TRBV28	TRBD1	TRBJ2-5	-	CASSFGDRGRRETQYF	TGTGCCAGCAGTTTCGGGGACAGGGGGCGTCGGGAGACCCAGTACTTC
TRBV11-2	TRBD2	TRBJ2-3	-	CASSPYGGSRTDTQYF	TGTGCCAGTAGCCCCTACGGCGGGAGTCGCACAGATACGCAGTATTTT
TRBV10-3	-	TRBJ1-3	-	CAISESTEGNTIYF	TGTGCCATCAGTGAGTCTACGGAGGGAAACACCATATATTTT
TRBV6-5	TRBD1	TRBJ2-1	-	CASSRGQGLGSYDEQLF	TGTGCCAGCAGTCGAGGACAGGGGCTGGGGTCCTACGATGAGCAGTTATTC
TRBV5-4	-	TRBJ2-1	-	CASSISDEQFF	TGTGCTAGCAGCATTAGCGATGAGCAGTTCTTC
TRBV28	TRBD1	TRBJ2-1	-	CASSFRQGEQFF	TGTGCCAGCAGTTTCCGACAGGGGGAGCAGTTCTTC
TRBV6-2/TRBV6-3	-	TRBJ2-7	once	CASSFMQYYERYF	TGTGCCAGCAGTTTCATGCAGTACTATGAGCGGTACTTC
TRBV7-9	TRBD2	TRBJ2-7	-	CASSRELAGGSYEQYF	TGTGCCAGCAGTCGGGAACTAGCGGGAGGCTCCTACGAGCAGTACTTC